This is a list of T cell receptor beta chains from one sample in a study of cytomegalovirus exposure and HLA in healthy donors. Measured with immunoSEQ multiplex PCR; TCRdb has only the in-frame clones, and not every one. This sample contains more than 200,000 clones. The sample consisted of PBMCs. These receptors all stem from a woman between 25 and 40 years old in good health and CMV-seropositive. Each CDR3 is given with its conserved first and last residue. A D gene is named only where the DNA matches it firmly.

v_gene	d_gene	j_gene	CDR3aa	CDR3nt
TRBV5-6	-	TRBJ1-2	CASSFDRPRVYGYTF	TGTGCCAGCAGCTTTGACAGGCCCCGCGTCTATGGCTACACCTTC
TRBV7-8	TRBD2	TRBJ2-7	CASSSSGSGYEQYF	TGTGCCAGCAGCTCGAGCGGGAGCGGGTACGAGCAGTACTTC
TRBV4-1	TRBD1	TRBJ2-5	CASRYGTDQETQYF	TGCGCCAGCAGATACGGGACAGATCAAGAGACCCAGTACTTC
TRBV28	-	TRBJ2-7	CASSSPGTKYEQYF	TGTGCCAGCAGTTCTCCCGGGACAAAATACGAGCAGTACTTC
TRBV5-5	TRBD2	TRBJ2-7	CASRLGGTAGTYEQYF	TGTGCCAGCAGACTCGGGGGGACGGCAGGTACCTACGAGCAGTACTTC
TRBV5-1	TRBD1	TRBJ2-5	CASSLATGSETQYF	TGCGCCAGCAGCTTGGCGACAGGGTCAGAGACCCAGTACTTC
TRBV7-2	-	TRBJ2-3	CASSLRLVDTQYF	TGTGCCAGCAGCCTTCGACTAGTAGATACGCAGTATTTT
TRBV27	TRBD1	TRBJ2-7	CASSLSPGQLYEQYF	TGTGCCAGCAGTTTATCCCCGGGACAGCTCTACGAGCAGTACTTC
TRBV7-9	-	TRBJ2-3	CASRTLGAGDTQYF	TGTGCCAGCAGGACGTTGGGGGCTGGTGATACGCAGTATTTT
TRBV7-8	-	TRBJ1-1	CASSLSYTGEAFF	TGTGCCAGCAGCTTAAGTTATACGGGTGAAGCTTTCTTT
TRBV2	-	TRBJ2-3	CASSEAVRPNLF	TGTGCCAGCAGTGAAGCGGTCAGGCCAAATCTTTTT
TRBV6-6	-	TRBJ1-5	CASRNSGGNQPQHF	TGTGCCAGCAGGAATTCAGGGGGCAATCAGCCCCAGCATTTT
TRBV5-1	TRBD2	TRBJ2-3	CASSSLAGNGPTDTQYF	TGCGCCAGCAGCTCTTTAGCGGGGAATGGTCCCACAGATACGCAGTATTTT